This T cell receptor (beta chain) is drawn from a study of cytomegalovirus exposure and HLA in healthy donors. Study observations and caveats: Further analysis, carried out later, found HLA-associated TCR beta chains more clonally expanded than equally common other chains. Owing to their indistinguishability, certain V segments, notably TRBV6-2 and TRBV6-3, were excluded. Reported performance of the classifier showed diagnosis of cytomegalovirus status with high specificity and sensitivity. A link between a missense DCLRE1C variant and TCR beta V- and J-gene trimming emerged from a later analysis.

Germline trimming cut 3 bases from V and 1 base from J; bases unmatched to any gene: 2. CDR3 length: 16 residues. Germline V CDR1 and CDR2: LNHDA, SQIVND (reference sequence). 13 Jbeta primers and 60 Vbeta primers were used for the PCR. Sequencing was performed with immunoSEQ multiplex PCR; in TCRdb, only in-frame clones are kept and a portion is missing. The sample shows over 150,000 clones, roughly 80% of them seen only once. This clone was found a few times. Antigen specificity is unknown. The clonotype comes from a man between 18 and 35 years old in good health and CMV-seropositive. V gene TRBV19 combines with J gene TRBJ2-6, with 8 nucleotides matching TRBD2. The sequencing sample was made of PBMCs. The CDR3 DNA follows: TGTGCCAGTAGTATTCGGGAGGGGTCTGGGGCCAACGTCCTGACTTTC. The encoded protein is CASSIREGSGANVLTF.